The 18 T cell receptor beta chains presented below share a single source sample, sequenced in a study of naive and memory T cell subsets (TCRdb year 2017). Here is what the overall study found, with its caveats: A few larger clonotypes were found in naive repertoires, especially CD8, and these larger clonotypes were possibly memory cells re-expressing CD45RA.

The library was prepared using UMI-ligation and nested PCR. Sequenced using an Illumina MiSeq. The beta constant-region primer was an equimolar mix of two oligonucleotides covering both TRBC1 and TRBC2. Four rounds of PCR, combining the SP2 primer with nested alpha and beta constant-region primers, were used to amplify the ligated cDNA. The raw public data were reprocessed by TCRdb itself: fastp quality trimming at Q25, MiXCR clonotype calling, in-frame beta chains only. Each record represents a unique CDR3 protein, reported with the most common genes and DNA among its rows. In this sample the table shows around 140,000 distinct CDR3 sequences, approximately 24% of which occur a single time. Jointly, the top ten make up 0.11% of the sample. Which antigens these TCRs recognize remains unknown. The material sequenced was naive CD4+ T cells from blood. The sample's cell subset or site label is to be understood as: naive T cells, CD45RA high CD27+. Receptor source: a human donor in good health.

The genes are TRBV10-3 and TRBJ2-7, with D possibly matching TRBD1 (6 bases). Trimming took off 10 bases at V and 0 bases at J, with 16 bases between the two ends. This CDR3 has 14 amino acids. CDR1 is ENHRY, CDR2 SYGVKD, per germline. The DNA of the CDR3 is TGTGCCAGCGCCAAACAGGACAGCTCCTACGAGCAGTACTTC. It translates to CASAKQDSSYEQYF.

J is TRBJ2-1 and V is TRBV29-1, with 7 bases fitting TRBD2. V shed 6 bases, J shed 2 bases, and the junction held 4 bases outside the gene matches. Germline V gene data show CDR1 as SQVTM and CDR2 as ANQGSEA. The CDR3 extends over 13 amino acids. The CDR3 DNA is TGCAGCGTCGCAGGGAGGGCCTACAATGAGCAGTTCTTC. It encodes CSVAGRAYNEQFF.

This chain joins TRBV29-1 and TRBJ1-2; D is undetermined. Germline CDR1 reads SQVTM; CDR2 reads ANQGSEA. Trimming pared 0 bases from V and 9 bases from J, leaving 2 bases between. The CDR3 sequence is 9 residues long. The CDR3 loop is CSVEDSYTF. CDR3 nucleotides: TGCAGCGTTGAAGATAGCTACACCTTC.

A few counts support this clonotype. The rearrangement links TRBV7-2 to TRBJ2-5; TRBD1 is a possible D gene (5 bases). Per germline, CDR1 SGHTA and CDR2 FQGNSA. This CDR3 region has 13 residues. The V gene lost 1 base and the J gene lost 7 bases, with 10 bases spanning the gap. CDR3 coding DNA: TGTGCCAGCAGCTTAGGCACAGGTCTGACCCAGTACTTC. Translating it yields CASSLGTGLTQYF.

This clonotype was seen a few times. The chain employs TRBV5-1 and TRBJ2-3; 10 nucleotides align to TRBD2. The CDR3 consists of 17 residues. The germline V gene encodes CDR1 SGHRS and CDR2 YFSETQ. Losses at the gene ends were 0 bases for V and 6 bases for J; bases not matched to a gene: 10. The CDR3 protein is CASSLEVRLAGADTQYF. The CDR3 DNA reads as TGCGCCAGCAGCTTGGAGGTTCGGCTAGCGGGGGCGGATACGCAGTATTTT.

CDR3 sequence (DNA): TGTGCCAGCAGTTTATCTTCGGCGGGAGGGGCCAATGAGCAGTTCTTC. As protein: CASSLSSAGGANEQFF. The chain employs TRBV28 and TRBJ2-1; 9 nucleotides agree with TRBD2. V lost 1 base to trimming and J lost 6 bases; unmatched junction nucleotides: 7. The germline V gene encodes CDR1 MDHEN and CDR2 SYDVKM. The length of the CDR3 is 16 residues.

The sample holds many counts of this clonotype. The chain has TRBV20-1 and TRBJ2-3; a weak D match, TRBD2 (5 bases). The CDR3 has 14 residues. V lost 3 bases to trimming and J lost 0 bases, with 10 bases between them. Germline V CDR1 and CDR2: DFQATT, SNEGSKA (reference sequence). The DNA for the CDR3 is TGCAGTGCTAGCTCAGCGGATAGCACAGATACGCAGTATTTT. Protein sequence: CSASSADSTDTQYF.

As regards this clonotype: One base away lies a much larger clone, so this may be a sequencing read error. This rearrangement joins TRBV7-6 to TRBJ1-1; D might be TRBD1 (5 bases). Germline V lookup: CDR1 SGHVS, CDR2 FNYEAQ. V was shortened by 0 bases and J by 6 bases, with 17 bases between the two germline ends. This CDR3 has 16 amino acids. The CDR3 DNA sequence: TGTGCCAGCAGCTTAGCGGACTCCGGGGCGGGCGCTGAAGCTTTCTTT. It encodes CASSLADSGAGAEAFF.

This clonotype was seen many times. The chain is built from TRBV18 and TRBJ2-3; 9 bases line up with TRBD1. The CDR3 is made up of 18 amino acids. Per germline, CDR1 KGHSH and CDR2 LQKENI. The V gene end was trimmed by 3 bases and the J gene end by 2 bases; junction bases not matched to a gene: 12. Here the CDR3 DNA reads TGTGCCAGCTCACCCTTAACCGGGACAGGGCTTGCCACAGATACGCAGTATTTT. Protein sequence: CASSPLTGTGLATDTQYF.

The table lists this clonotype with many counts. The chain couples TRBV20-1 to TRBJ1-1; 9 bases map to TRBD1. The CDR3 covers 17 residues. J lost 1 base, V lost 2 bases, and 11 bases had no gene match. Germline assignment: CDR1 DFQATT and CDR2 SNEGSKA (reference sequence). The DNA for the CDR3 is TGCAGTGCTAGATTTCTCGTACAGGGGGCGGCGAACACTGAAGCTTTCTTT. Residues: CSARFLVQGAANTEAFF.

This clonotype was counted only a few times. V is TRBV20-1 and J is TRBJ2-1; 9 positions agree with TRBD1. The CDR3 loop spans 14 amino acids. Germline CDR1 is DFQATT and CDR2 is SNEGSKA (reference sequence). Trimming cost V 5 bases and J 9 bases; bases outside gene matches: 11. The CDR3 nucleotides read TGCAGTGCTGGCGAGGGACAGGGAGTCCGTGAGCAGTTCTTC. Translation gives CSAGEGQGVREQFF.

Ten or more counts support this clonotype. The DNA for the CDR3 is TGTGCCAGTACCCCATTTGGGCCTGGGGCCAACGTCCTGACTTTC. Translating it yields CASTPFGPGANVLTF. The V and J genes are TRBV19 and TRBJ2-6; D remains unclear. CDR3 length equals 15 residues. Trimming removed 7 bases from V and 2 bases from J, with 12 bases in between. Germline V lookup: CDR1 LNHDA, CDR2 SQIVND (reference sequence).

The CDR3 coding sequence is TGCAGTGCCCTAACTCCTACCGGCCAGTCCTACGAGCAGTACTTC. Amino acid sequence: CSALTPTGQSYEQYF. This chain connects TRBV20-1 to TRBJ2-7; D gene unclear. Trimming removed 6 bases at V and 1 base at J, with 19 bases between. Germline CDR1 is DFQATT and CDR2 is SNEGSKA (reference sequence). The length of the CDR3 is 15 residues.

The V gene is TRBV7-9, the J gene TRBJ2-3; possible D gene TRBD2, 5 bases. The germline CDR1 and CDR2 sequences are SEHNR and FQNEAQ (reference sequence). This CDR3 has 16 amino acids. V gave up 5 bases and J gave up 2 bases, with 17 bases separating them. The chain's CDR3 is CASSPPGQRNTDTQYF. The DNA for the CDR3 is TGTGCCAGCAGCCCCCCTGGGCAGCGGAACACAGATACGCAGTATTTT.

This clonotype was seen repeatedly, ten times or more. The genes are TRBV5-1 and TRBJ2-1; 14 nucleotides agree with TRBD2. CDR1 and CDR2 (germline): SGHRS, YFSETQ. The J segment lost 9 bases and the V segment lost 4 bases, leaving 3 bases of the junction unmatched. The CDR3 sequence is 14 residues long. As DNA, the CDR3 is TGCGCCAGCAGCAAGGGACTAGCGGGAGTTGAGCAGTTCTTC. Protein: CASSKGLAGVEQFF.

The table lists this clonotype with a few counts. J is TRBJ2-1 and V is TRBV27, with TRBD2 matching over 13 bases. V shed 6 bases and J 8 bases; nucleotides not matched to a gene: 10. CDR1 is MNHEY and CDR2 is SMNVEV in the germline V gene (reference sequence). The CDR3 has 16 residues. CDR3 in DNA: TGTGCCAGCAGACTAGCGGGAGGGCCCTCCCGCGATGAGCAGTTCTTC. Protein sequence: CASRLAGGPSRDEQFF.

The V call is TRBV15, the J call TRBJ2-7; D is unclear. The CDR3 contains 15 residues. With 1 base removed from V and 2 bases from J, the gap between germline ends came to 12 bases. The germline CDR1 and CDR2 sequences are LNHNV and YYDKDF (reference sequence). CDR3 sequence reads: CATSRGLETTYEQYF. The DNA for the CDR3 is TGTGCCACCAGCAGAGGGTTGGAAACAACCTACGAGCAGTACTTC. The entire variable domain, with the rest obtained from reference TRBV15 and TRBJ2-7, is as follows: DAMVIQNPRYQVTQFGKPVTLSCSQTLNHNVMYWYQQKSSQAPKLLFHYYDKDFNNEADTPDNFQSRRPNTSFCFLDIRSPGLGDTAMYLCATSRGLETTYEQYFGPGTRLTVT.

This clonotype was detected only a few times. V usage is TRBV7-9 and J usage is TRBJ2-1, with no clear D. CDR1 and CDR2 (germline): SEHNR, FQNEAQ (reference sequence). Trimming took 11 bases from V and 0 from J, leaving 14 bases between them. This CDR3 spans 14 amino acids. The CDR3 coding sequence is TGTGCCCTTGCCCCGAAGAGCTCCTACAATGAGCAGTTCTTC. Translating it yields CALAPKSSYNEQFF.